The 10 T cell receptor beta chains below all came from one sample that was sequenced in a study of immune evolution from preneoplasia to lung adenocarcinoma. TCRdb's copy holds only in-frame clones and misses some; the assay was immunoSEQ multiplex PCR. The sample includes some 9,200 clones, roughly 85% of them seen just once. The sequenced sample consisted of FFPE minimally invasive lung adenocarcinoma tissue. These receptor sequences come from a person aged 70 to 79 with lung adenocarcinoma.

This chain connects TRBV14 to TRBJ2-7; TRBD2 is a possible D gene (5 bases). The CDR3 loop spans 13 amino acids. Trimming cost V 1 base and J 3 bases, with 7 bases left between them. In germline, CDR1 is SGHDN, CDR2 FVKESK. This CDR3 reads CASSQGRDYEQYF. For the CDR3, the DNA is TGTGCCAGCAGCCAAGGACGGGACTACGAGCAGTACTTC.

The chain recombines TRBV2 with TRBJ1-6; a weak D match, TRBD1 (6 bases). The length of the CDR3 is 16 residues. Trimming took 3 bases from V and 7 from J, leaving 16 bases between them. Germline CDR1 is SNHLY and CDR2 is FYNNEI. CDR3 in amino acids: CASSDYVGGANSPLHF. CDR3 DNA sequence: TGTGCCAGCAGTGATTATGTTGGGGGCGCGAATTCACCCCTCCACTTT.

This chain links TRBV28 with TRBJ2-3; D is undetermined. Trimming removed 4 bases from V and 3 bases from J, with 11 bases in between. Germline assignment: CDR1 MDHEN and CDR2 SYDVKM. The CDR3 contains 14 residues. CDR3 amino acids: CASSWGPATDTQYF. CDR3 nucleotides: TGTGCCAGCAGTTGGGGTCCCGCGACAGATACGCAGTATTTT.

This clone has just one count. This chain links TRBV4-1 with TRBJ2-7, with 8 bases matching TRBD1. Germline assignment: CDR1 MGHRA and CDR2 YSYEKL. The CDR3 is 15 residues long. Trimming removed 8 bases from V and 2 bases from J; junction bases left unmatched: 11. DNA for the CDR3: TGCGCCAGCGCGCTAAGGACAGGGCATACCTACGAGCAGTACTTC. Translated, it gives CASALRTGHTYEQYF.

This chain joins TRBV20-1 and TRBJ1-1; D remains ambiguous. The CDR3 is made up of 10 amino acids. Trimming pared 6 bases from V and 8 bases from J, leaving 10 bases between. Germline V gives CDR1 DFQATT, CDR2 SNEGSKA (reference sequence). Here the CDR3 reads CSAREFEAFF. The DNA of the CDR3 is TGCAGTGCCCGGGAGTTCGAAGCTTTCTTT.

The J gene is TRBJ1-2, the V gene TRBV15, with D possibly TRBD1 on 5 matching bases. Trimming cost V 5 bases and J 3 bases, with 10 bases left between them. Germline V gene lookup returns CDR1 LNHNV and CDR2 YYDKDF (reference sequence). The CDR3 covers 13 residues. The CDR3 sequence: CATSLRGDYGYTF. The CDR3 DNA sequence: TGTGCCACCAGCCTTCGGGGGGACTATGGCTACACCTTC.

The CDR3 coding sequence is TGTGCCTGGGATCCTGGCAGAGGCGGTACTGAAGCTTTCTTT. Amino acids: CAWDPGRGGTEAFF. V is TRBV30 and J is TRBJ1-1; D unresolved. This CDR3 region has 14 residues. V was cut by 5 bases and J by 5 bases, with 18 bases left in between. Germline assignment: CDR1 GTSNPN and CDR2 SVGIG (reference sequence).

This sequence joins TRBV6-5 and TRBJ1-4; 7 nucleotides agree with TRBD1. Unmatched junction bases numbered 9, after V lost 0 bases and J lost 8 bases. The CDR3 has 16 amino acids. Germline V lookup: CDR1 MNHEY, CDR2 SVGAGI. The CDR3 coding sequence is TGTGCCAGCAGTTACTCGAGAACAGGGGTAGGGGAAAAACTGTTTTTT. Translated, it gives CASSYSRTGVGEKLFF.

The rearrangement joins TRBV27 to TRBJ2-7; D may be TRBD1 (6 bases). The CDR3 runs 14 residues. The germline CDR1 and CDR2 sequences are MNHEY and SMNVEV (reference sequence). V lost 5 bases and J 1 base, leaving 12 bases between the germline ends. CDR3 bases: TGTGCCAGCAGTAGCCGACAGGCTTCCTACGAGCAGTACTTC. Translation gives CASSSRQASYEQYF.

The chain couples TRBV7-3 to TRBJ1-1; D remains ambiguous. CDR3 length: 13 residues. The germline V and J ends were trimmed by 6 bases and 4 bases, with 12 bases remaining between them. The V gene's germline CDR1 is SGHTA and CDR2 FQGTGA. The DNA of the CDR3 is TGTGCCAGCAGGTTAGAGCGGGGCACTGAAGCTTTCTTT. Translated: CASRLERGTEAFF.